What follows is one T cell receptor (beta chain) and its context. Its cognate antigen is unknown. These data belong to a study of cytomegalovirus exposure and HLA in healthy donors. Findings and limits, study-wide: The study labeled more than 150 TCR beta chains cytomegalovirus-associated. The dataset shows that most TCR sequences were rare, while some public TCRs occurred in many donors. Highly shared sequence variants in one cluster were likely a sequencing artifact. A missense DCLRE1C variant was associated with V- and J-gene trimming of TCR beta chains in a later analysis, and an independent cohort replicated the association.

Trimming pared 3 bases from V and 1 base from J, leaving 14 bases between. CDR1 MNHEY and CDR2 SVGAGI come from the germline V gene. The CDR3 sequence is 16 residues long. The PCR had 60 Vbeta and 13 Jbeta primers. TCRdb keeps only in-frame clones here, not all; method: immunoSEQ multiplex PCR. Of some 180,000 clones listed, 73% are singletons. The gene calls are TRBV6-5 and TRBJ2-3, with a weak D call TRBD2 (6 bases). The sequencing input was PBMCs. This receptor was identified in a woman aged 18-29 years in good health and CMV-seropositive. The CDR3 here is CASSYGDGGGTDTQYF. DNA of the CDR3: TGTGCCAGCAGTTATGGGGATGGCGGGGGCACAGATACGCAGTATTTT.